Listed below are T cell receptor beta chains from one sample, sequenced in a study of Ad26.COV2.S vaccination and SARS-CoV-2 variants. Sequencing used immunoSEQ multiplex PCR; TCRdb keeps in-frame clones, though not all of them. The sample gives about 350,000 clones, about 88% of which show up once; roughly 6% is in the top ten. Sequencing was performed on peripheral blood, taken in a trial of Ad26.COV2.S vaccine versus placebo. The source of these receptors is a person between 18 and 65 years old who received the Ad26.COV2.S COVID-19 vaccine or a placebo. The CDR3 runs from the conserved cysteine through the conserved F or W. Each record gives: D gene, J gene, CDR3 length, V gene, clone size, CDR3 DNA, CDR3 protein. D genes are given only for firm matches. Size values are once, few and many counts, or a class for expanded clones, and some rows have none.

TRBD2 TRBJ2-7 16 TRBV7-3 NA TGTGCCAGCAGCATTAGCGGGAGGCAGACTTCCTACGAGCAGTACTTC CASSISGRQTSYEQYF
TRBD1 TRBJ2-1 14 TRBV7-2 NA TGTGCCAGCAGCATCACAGGGGTAGGCGATGAGCAGTTCTTC CASSITGVGDEQFF
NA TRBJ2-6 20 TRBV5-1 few TGCGCCAGCAGCCGATTAAGGAATGGACAAATAGACTCTGGGGCCAACGTCCTGACTTTC CASSRLRNGQIDSGANVLTF
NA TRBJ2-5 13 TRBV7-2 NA TGTGCCAGCAGCTTGAGGAAGAGAGAGACCCAGTACTTC CASSLRKRETQYF
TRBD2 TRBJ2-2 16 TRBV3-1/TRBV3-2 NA TGTGCCAGCAGCCCGCAACTCCTAGCGGGGGTTCAGGAGCTGTTTTTT CASSPQLLAGVQELFF
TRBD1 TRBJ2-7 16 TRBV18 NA TGTGCCAGCTCACCATCTAGGGACAGGCTAACCTACGAGCAGTACTTC CASSPSRDRLTYEQYF
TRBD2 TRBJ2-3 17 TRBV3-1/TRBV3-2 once TGTGCCAGCAGCCGGAGTAGCGGGGGGGTTAGCACAGATACGCAGTATTTT CASSRSSGGVSTDTQYF
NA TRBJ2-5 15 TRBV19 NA TGTGCCAGTAGTATAGATTTCGGCAGGGAAGAGACCCAGTACTTC CASSIDFGREETQYF
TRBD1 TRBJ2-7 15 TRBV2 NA TGTGCCAGCAAGACGGGACAGGCGAGCTCCTACGAGCAGTACTTC CASKTGQASSYEQYF
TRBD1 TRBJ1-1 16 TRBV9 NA TGTGCCAGCAGCGCACACCGGGACAGGGGGGACACTGAAGCTTTCTTT CASSAHRDRGDTEAFF
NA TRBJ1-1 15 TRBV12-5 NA TGTGCTAGTGGTCCCTCCAGGAGTATGAACACTGAAGCTTTCTTT CASGPSRSMNTEAFF
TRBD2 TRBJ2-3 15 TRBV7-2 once TGTGCCAGCAGCAATATGGGACTAGCGGAAGATACGCAGTATTTT CASSNMGLAEDTQYF
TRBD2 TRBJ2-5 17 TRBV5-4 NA TGTGCCAGCAGCTTGGGACTAGCGGGAGGGCCTTTGGAGACCCAGTACTTC CASSLGLAGGPLETQYF
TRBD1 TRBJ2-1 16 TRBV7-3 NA TGTGCCAGCAGCTCCAACCGGGACAGCGCCTACAATGAGCAGTTCTTC CASSSNRDSAYNEQFF
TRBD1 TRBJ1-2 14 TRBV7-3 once TGTGCCAGCAGCTCGGGACAGCTTAACTATGGCTACACCTTC CASSSGQLNYGYTF
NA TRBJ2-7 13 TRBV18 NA TGTGCCAGCTCACCGCAAGGGAGGCACGAGCAGTACTTC CASSPQGRHEQYF
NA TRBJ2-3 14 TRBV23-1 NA TGCGCCAGCAGTCATACTAACAGCACAGATACGCAGTATTTT CASSHTNSTDTQYF
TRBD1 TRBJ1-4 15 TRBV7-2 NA TGTGCCAGCAGCATCACCGGGACAGGGGAGGAAAAACTGTTTTTT CASSITGTGEEKLFF
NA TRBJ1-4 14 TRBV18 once TGTGCCAGCTCACCCGGTGCGGACAGCATAAAACTGTTTTTT CASSPGADSIKLFF
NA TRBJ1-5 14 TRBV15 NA TGTGCCACCAGCATGACAGGCCCTCATCAGCCCCAGCATTTT CATSMTGPHQPQHF
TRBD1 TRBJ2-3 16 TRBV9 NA TGTGCCAGCAGCGTAGGGGGACAGGGTTATACAGATACGCAGTATTTT CASSVGGQGYTDTQYF
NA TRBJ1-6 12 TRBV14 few TGTGCCAGCAGCGCAGTAAATTCACCCCTCCACTTT CASSAVNSPLHF
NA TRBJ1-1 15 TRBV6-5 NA TGTGCCAGCAGTTACTTTCTGCAGGGAGTCACTGAAGCTTTCTTT CASSYFLQGVTEAFF
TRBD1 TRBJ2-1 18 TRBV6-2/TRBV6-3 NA TGTGCCAGCAGTTACCCTCCGGGACAGGGAACGTCGCGTAATGAGCAGTTCTTC CASSYPPGQGTSRNEQFF
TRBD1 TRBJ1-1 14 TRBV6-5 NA TGTGCCAGCATCAAGGACAGGGGAGATCCTGAAGCTTTCTTT CASIKDRGDPEAFF
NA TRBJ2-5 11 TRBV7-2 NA TGTGCCAGCAGTATGTCGGGGACCCAGTACTTC CASSMSGTQYF
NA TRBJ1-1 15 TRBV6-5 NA TGTGCCAGCAGTCTTAACGGACAGCAGAACACTGAAGCTTTCTTT CASSLNGQQNTEAFF
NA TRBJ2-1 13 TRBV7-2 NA TGTGCCAGCAGCTTACCCGTCCACAATGAGCAGTTCTTC CASSLPVHNEQFF
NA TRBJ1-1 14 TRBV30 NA TGTGCCTGGAGGAACATCAGGGCTCGCACTGAAGCTTTCTTT CAWRNIRARTEAFF
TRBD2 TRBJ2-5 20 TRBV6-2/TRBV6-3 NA TGTGCCAGCAGTTACCTACCCGGGACTAGCGGGAGAGTATATGGGGAGACCCAGTACTTC CASSYLPGTSGRVYGETQYF
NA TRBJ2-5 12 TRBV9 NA TGTGCCAGTTCCCAAGGCAGGGAGACCCAGTACTTC CASSQGRETQYF
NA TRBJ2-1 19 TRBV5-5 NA TGTGCCAGCAGCTTGAGGGCAGGGGAGAGGTTTAGCTCCTACAATGAGCAGTTCTTC CASSLRAGERFSSYNEQFF
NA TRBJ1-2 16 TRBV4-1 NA TGCGCCAGCAGCCAAGAAGGGCCCCTGGCTCTCTATGGCTACACCTTC CASSQEGPLALYGYTF
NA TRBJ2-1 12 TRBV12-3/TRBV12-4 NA TGTGCCAGCAGTACGTCACTCAATGAGCAGTTCTTC CASSTSLNEQFF
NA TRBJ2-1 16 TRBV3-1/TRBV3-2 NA TGTGCCAGCAGCCAAGAACGGCTACTCGCCTACAATGAGCAGTTCTTC CASSQERLLAYNEQFF
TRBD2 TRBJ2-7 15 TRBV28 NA TGTGCCAGCAGTTTCTTGGGGGGGAAGGCGGGCGAGCAGTACTTC CASSFLGGKAGEQYF